This TCR beta chain came from a study of blood T cell repertoires in COVID-19. The overall study: The origin of the acute and convalescent COVID-19 samples was the United States, Italy and Spain. PBMCs, B-cell-depleted T cells, or T cells were the source of the cDNA or gDNA that made up the material.

Assay used: immunoSEQ multiplex PCR; TCRdb lists only in-frame clones, some missing. The data hold about 180,000 clones, with 87% observed a single time. Trimming cost V 3 bases and J 4 bases, with 7 bases left between them. The V gene's germline CDR1 is SEHNR and CDR2 FQNEAQ (reference sequence). There are 13 residues in the CDR3. This chain links TRBV7-9 with TRBJ1-5, with D uncertain. This TCR derives from a woman between 50 and 59 years old with acute or convalescent COVID-19. What was sequenced was peripheral blood. CDR3 nucleotide sequence: TGTGCCAGCAGCTTTTCGGGTAATCAGCCCCAGCATTTT. Residues: CASSFSGNQPQHF.